This T cell receptor beta chain comes out of a study of T-cell reconstitution after alpha-beta-depleted transplantation in children. Study-wide points: Several hundred expanded graft clones reportedly gave rise to the alpha-beta T cells present about two months after transplant.

Worth noting for this clonotype: Antigen: not known.

The CDR3 length is 14 residues. From germline, CDR1 is DFQATT and CDR2 SNEGSKA (reference sequence). Trimming left V 5 bases short and J 3 bases short, with 16 bases between. It was with unique molecular identifiers that the TCRbeta library was prepared. One entry per CDR3 protein results from TCRdb running MiXCR on the PCR reads. The sample records 500,000 to 600,000 distinct CDR3 sequences, roughly 27% being singletons. The chain links TRBV20-1 to TRBJ1-1, with a possible D match to TRBD1 (5 bases). The receptor comes from a boy younger than two with Wiskott-Aldrich syndrome, due to receive a stem cell transplant. The specimen was PBMCs, collected before TCRalphabeta/CD19-depleted stem cell transplant. CDR3 sequence: CSAHYPGRHTEAFF. The CDR3 bases are TGCAGTGCTCATTACCCAGGGAGACACACTGAAGCTTTCTTT.